This TCR beta chain was sequenced in a study of PD-1 blockade in classical Hodgkin lymphoma. Study as a whole: Administration of nivolumab to patients was at 3 mg/kg intravenously every 2 weeks. Points from the study as a whole: Researchers reported that CD4+ TCR diversity, though not CD8+, rose significantly by C4D1. Relapsed/refractory patients reportedly had the lowest baseline TCR diversity, below newly diagnosed patients, who were below healthy donors.

Generated by immunoSEQ multiplex PCR, the TCRdb table keeps only in-frame clones and is missing some. The sample has about 110,000 clones, more than 70% seen once. Time point: cycle 4 day 1 (C4D1), after about 6 weeks of nivolumab. Every patient had relapsed following autologous stem cell transplantation, and cohorts differed in brentuximab vedotin exposure. Each best response was a complete response, a partial response or progressive disease. The CDR3 has 14 residues. V dropped 2 bases and J dropped 0 bases, with 9 bases sitting between them. CDR1 is SGHDT, CDR2 YYEEEE, per germline. As concerns this clone: Its antigen remains unknown.

The source material was peripheral blood mononuclear cells (PBMCs), sampled before the fourth cycle of nivolumab. This chain uses TRBV5-6 with TRBJ2-7; D might be TRBD1 or TRBD2, each matching 6 bases. This receptor was taken from a human donor with classical Hodgkin lymphoma. The CDR3 here is CASSLGGSSYEQYF. The CDR3 DNA sequence: TGTGCCAGCAGCTTAGGGGGGAGCTCCTACGAGCAGTACTTC. The full variable domain, rest sourced from reference TRBV5-6 and TRBJ2-7, is DAGVTQSPTHLIKTRGQQVTLRCSPKSGHDTVSWYQQALGQGPQFIFQYYEEEERQRGNFPDRFSGHQFPNYSSELNVNALLLGDSALYLCASSLGGSSYEQYFGPGTRLTVT.